A selection of T cell receptor beta chains follows, all from one sample in a study of T cell responses to AZD1222 COVID-19 vaccine. Repertoires were generated with immunoSEQ multiplex PCR, while TCRdb's copy carries only in-frame clones and drops some. The table shows about 97,000 clones, with over 75% occurring only once. Sequences were derived from peripheral blood, sampled 28 days after the second AZD1222 dose. Receptor source: an adult who received the AZD1222 COVID-19 vaccine. CDR3s include the opening cysteine and the closing phenylalanine or tryptophan. D genes are given only for firm matches.

D gene	J gene	V gene	CDR3 length	CDR3 protein
TRBD2	TRBJ2-7	TRBV7-8	16	CASSKPTSGTSYEQYF
NA	TRBJ2-5	TRBV7-3	13	CASSRELQETQYF
NA	TRBJ2-1	TRBV5-4	14	CASSSYALANEQFF
TRBD2	TRBJ2-1	TRBV7-9	20	CASSSGPGLAGVVAYNEQFF
TRBD1	TRBJ1-5	TRBV30	16	CAWGRRTGGSNQPQHF
NA	TRBJ1-1	TRBV5-1	17	CASSVGPPIRGNTEAFF
NA	TRBJ2-1	TRBV30	14	CASGFGLENNEQFF
NA	TRBJ2-7	TRBV19	15	CASSIGSGVDNEQYF
TRBD2	TRBJ2-1	TRBV6-2/TRBV6-3	18	CASSYTIVTSGRDNEQFF
NA	TRBJ2-7	TRBV28	13	CASRPDSSYEQYF
NA	TRBJ1-1	TRBV7-9	10	CASSGTEAFF
NA	TRBJ2-5	TRBV4-3	15	CASSLAPQRSGAQYF
NA	TRBJ2-6	TRBV6-5	15	CASSYSRPGANVLTF
NA	TRBJ2-7	TRBV10-2	14	CASSWTESSYEQYF
NA	TRBJ2-7	TRBV5-4	15	CASSLEVGIAYEQYF
NA	TRBJ1-4	TRBV18	12	CASSPPRKRLFF
TRBD1	TRBJ2-3	TRBV27	14	CASSLTGFLDTQYF
NA	TRBJ1-2	TRBV4-1	21	CASSQVKGGGTQHLPNYGYTF
NA	TRBJ2-7	TRBV12-3/TRBV12-4	13	CASRIQIMGEQYF